This TCR beta chain stems from a study of blood T cell repertoires in COVID-19. Across the whole study: Sites across the United States, Italy and Spain contributed samples from acute and convalescent COVID-19.

The table came from immunoSEQ multiplex PCR; TCRdb's copy has only in-frame clones and leaves some out. The sample carries about 80,000 clones, about 91% recorded once. The CDR3 covers 14 residues. The V end lost 4 bases, the J end lost 10 bases, and 18 bases lay between the germline ends. Germline CDR1 reads SGDLS; CDR2 reads YYNGEE. The receptor was isolated from an elderly woman with acute or convalescent COVID-19. The sequencing sample was made of peripheral blood. V gene TRBV9 combines with J gene TRBJ2-1, with D possibly being TRBD2 (6 bases). For the CDR3, the DNA is TGTGCCAGCAGCCTCGGGGGTAGAGCCTTGGAGCAGTTCTTC. Residues: CASSLGGRALEQFF.